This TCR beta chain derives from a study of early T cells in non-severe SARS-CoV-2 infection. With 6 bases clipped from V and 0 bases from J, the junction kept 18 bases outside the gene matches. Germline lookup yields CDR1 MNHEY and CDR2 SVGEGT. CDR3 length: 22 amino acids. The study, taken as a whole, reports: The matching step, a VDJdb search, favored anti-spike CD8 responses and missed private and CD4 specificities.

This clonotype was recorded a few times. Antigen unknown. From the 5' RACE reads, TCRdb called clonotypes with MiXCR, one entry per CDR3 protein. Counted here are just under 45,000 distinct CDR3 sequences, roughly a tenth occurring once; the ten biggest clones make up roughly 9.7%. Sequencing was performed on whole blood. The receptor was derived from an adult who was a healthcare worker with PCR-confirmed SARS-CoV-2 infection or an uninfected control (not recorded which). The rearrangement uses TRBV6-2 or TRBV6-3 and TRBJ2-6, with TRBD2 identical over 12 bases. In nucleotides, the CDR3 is TGTGCCAGCAGACGACTAGCGGGGGCCAACAAGCTGACGAACTCTGGGGCCAACGTCCTGACTTTC. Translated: CASRRLAGANKLTNSGANVLTF.